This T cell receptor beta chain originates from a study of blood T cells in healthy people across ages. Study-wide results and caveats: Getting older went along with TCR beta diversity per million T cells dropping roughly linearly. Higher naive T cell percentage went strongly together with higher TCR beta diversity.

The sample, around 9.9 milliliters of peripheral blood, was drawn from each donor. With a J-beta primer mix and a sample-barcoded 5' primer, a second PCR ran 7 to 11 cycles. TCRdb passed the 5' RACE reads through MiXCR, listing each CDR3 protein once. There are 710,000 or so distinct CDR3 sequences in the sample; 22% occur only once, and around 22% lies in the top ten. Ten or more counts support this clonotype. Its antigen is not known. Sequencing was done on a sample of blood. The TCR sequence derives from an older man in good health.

CDR3 region: CASSVRQGKDTQYF. CDR3 sequence (DNA): TGTGCCAGCAGCGTACGGCAGGGGAAGGATACGCAGTATTTT. The chain recombines TRBV9 with TRBJ2-3, with D perhaps TRBD1 (6 bases). Trimming cost V 1 base and J 6 bases, with 12 bases left between them. The germline V gene encodes CDR1 SGDLS and CDR2 YYNGEE. CDR3 length equals 14 residues.